The 3 T cell receptor beta chains in this list originate from one sample, sequenced in a study of brain T cells in children with intractable seizures. The time point: blood from clinic visit 5 months post-surgery; TSC patient then seizure free. Produced via immunoSEQ multiplex PCR; TCRdb's table is partial and in-frame only. The sample has approximately 330,000 clones, about 94% seen once; the top ten hold 5.7%. The sample here was peripheral blood, taken around 5 months after surgery. The receptors come from a boy in the first two years of life with tuberous sclerosis and intractable seizures.

The V gene is TRBV15, the J gene TRBJ1-1, with D perhaps matching TRBD1 (5 bases). Between the trimmed V and J ends, which lost 1 base and 2 bases, there was a span of 8 bases. This CDR3 spans 14 amino acids. Looked up from germline, CDR1 is LNHNV and CDR2 is YYDKDF (reference sequence). The CDR3 region is CATSRVGGNTEAFF. For the CDR3, the DNA is TGTGCCACCAGCAGAGTGGGGGGAAACACTGAAGCTTTCTTT.

The V and J genes are TRBV13 and TRBJ2-2; D gene ambiguous. Germline CDR1 is PRHDT and CDR2 is FYEKMQ (reference sequence). The CDR3 is made up of 15 amino acids. V was trimmed by 1 base and J by 2 bases, leaving 8 bases between them. CDR3 amino acids: CASSLEVGNTGELFF. CDR3 nucleotides: TGTGCCAGCAGCTTAGAGGTCGGAAACACCGGGGAGCTGTTTTTT.

The V and J genes are TRBV7-2 and TRBJ1-2; possibly TRBD1 for D (5 bases). Per the germline V gene, CDR1 is SGHTA and CDR2 is FQGNSA. Trimming took off 3 bases at V and 0 bases at J, with 17 bases between the two ends. The CDR3 contains 17 residues. CDR3 residues: CASSFRIGWGTNYGYTF. CDR3 nucleotide sequence: TGTGCCAGCAGCTTCCGGATCGGTTGGGGGACTAACTATGGCTACACCTTC.